This T cell receptor (beta chain) was sequenced in a study of T-cell reconstitution after alpha-beta-depleted transplantation in children. Whole-study findings and limits: Reportedly, only several hundred clones from non-depleted graft cells drove alpha-beta T-cell counts at about two months.

TCRbeta library construction was performed incorporating unique molecular identifiers. TCRdb called the PCR reads again in MiXCR, with one record for every CDR3 protein. Among a few hundred thousand distinct CDR3 sequences listed, roughly 30% were seen once. The germline CDR1 and CDR2 sequences are SGHRS and YFSETQ. This CDR3 is built from 15 residues. V shed 7 bases and J 0 bases; nucleotides not matched to a gene: 6. About this clonotype itself: Antigen specificity is unknown.

The chain uses TRBV5-1 and TRBJ2-1; 8 bases match TRBD2. This sample comprised PBMCs, obtained before TCRalphabeta/CD19-depleted stem cell transplant. The receptor comes from a boy younger than two with Wiskott-Aldrich syndrome, due to receive a stem cell transplant. The CDR3 loop is CASRGGGSSYNEQFF. The DNA for the CDR3 is TGCGCCAGCCGGGGGGGAGGTAGCTCCTACAATGAGCAGTTCTTC.